This TCR beta chain derives from a study of Graves' ophthalmopathy and Graves' hyperthyroidism. RNA transcripts yielded amplified TCR beta CDR3 regions. RT-PCR in the first round used HTBI primers; a second-round multiplex PCR followed. Each CDR3 protein gets one entry after TCRdb re-called the multiplex PCR reads with MiXCR. The sample holds 400,000 or so distinct CDR3 sequences, roughly a sixth seen once. Ten or more counts support this clonotype. V trimming: 0 bases; J trimming: 0 bases; junction bases outside the gene matches: 8. CDR3 length: 18 residues. Sequencing was done on a sample of peripheral blood. This sequence was found in an adult woman with stable Graves' hyperthyroidism. J is TRBJ2-4 and V is TRBV12-3 or TRBV12-4; 7 bases are a match to TRBD2. The CDR3 DNA is TGTGCCAGCAGTTTAGCGGGAGGGCCGTCGGTAGCCAAAAACATTCAGTACTTC. This encodes CASSLAGGPSVAKNIQYF.